This T cell receptor (beta chain) originates from a study of T cell responses to AZD1222 COVID-19 vaccine. Produced via immunoSEQ multiplex PCR; TCRdb's table is partial and in-frame only. The sample contains around 190,000 clones, around 90% of which appear only once. This material consisted of peripheral blood, taken 28 days after the second AZD1222 dose. The sequence came from an adult who received the AZD1222 COVID-19 vaccine.

DNA of the CDR3: TGCGCCAGCAGGGTCAGAGATACGCAGTATTTT. Translated, it gives CASRVRDTQYF. This chain joins TRBV5-1 and TRBJ2-3; D gene uncertain. Germline CDR1 reads SGHRS; CDR2 reads YFSETQ. CDR3 length: 11 residues. V lost 5 bases and J lost 5, with 6 bases in between. Drawing the rest from reference TRBV5-1 and TRBJ2-3, the complete variable domain is KAGVTQTPRYLIKTRGQQVTLSCSPISGHRSVSWYQQTPGQGLQFLFEYFSETQRNKGNFPGRFSGRQFSNSRSEMNVSTLELGDSALYLCASRVRDTQYFGPGTRLTVL.